This TCR beta chain is drawn from a study of T cell repertoires in aging, cancer and after chemotherapy. Multiplex touch-down PCR with TRB-A/B primers amplified rearranged V-D-J TRB sequences. TCRdb re-analysed the multiplex PCR reads in MiXCR, keeping a single row per CDR3 protein. Of thousands of distinct CDR3 sequences listed, approximately 20% were seen once; the top ten hold more than 2.5%. V dropped 3 bases and J dropped 5 bases, with 10 bases sitting between them. This CDR3 contains 13 residues. Germline-derived CDR1 and CDR2 are SGHTA and FQGNSA. In its sample, this clonotype was seen a few times. Its specificity is unknown. Study results and limitations: No conclusions about immunological memory after chemotherapy can be drawn from the repertoire data.

Amplification of TCR beta used genomic DNA extracted from peripheral blood. The chain couples TRBV7-2 to TRBJ1-2, with D possibly being TRBD1 (5 bases). This receptor was taken from a human donor with a blood cancer. The sample was blood. The CDR3 DNA reads TGTGCCAGCAGCTTGACAGCTCTATATGGCTACACCTTC. It specifies CASSLTALYGYTF.